Following are 32 T cell receptor beta chains from one sample sequenced in a study of CD8+CD57+ T cells in acquired aplastic anemia. Both TCR beta VDJ combination and CDR3 sequence profiling were carried out. Genomic DNA was the template for this profiling. TCRdb independently ran MiXCR on the reads; one entry per CDR3 protein. The sample lists 68,000 or so distinct CDR3 sequences, 50% to 55% occurring once. Material: sorted CD4+, CD8+, or CD8+CD57+ T cells (not recorded which) from PBMCs. All receptors come from a human donor in good health, serving as a control.

This clonotype was detected many times. The CDR3 bases are TGTGCCAGCAGCGTTAAAGACCTCACAGGGCCCGGGGAGCTGTTTTTT. It translates to CASSVKDLTGPGELFF. The V call is TRBV9, the J call TRBJ2-2, with TRBD1 as a possible D gene (6 bases). V dropped 2 bases and J dropped 6 bases, with 17 bases sitting between them. In germline, CDR1 is SGDLS, CDR2 YYNGEE. The CDR3 covers 16 residues.

This chain uses TRBV20-1 with TRBJ1-1; D uncertain. The CDR3 is 11 residues long. Germline V CDR1 and CDR2: DFQATT, SNEGSKA (reference sequence). Trimming took 3 bases from V and 4 from J, leaving 6 bases between them. The CDR3 sequence is CSARQATEAFF. DNA for the CDR3: TGCAGTGCTAGGCAGGCCACTGAAGCTTTCTTT.

The chain recombines TRBV7-9 with TRBJ2-1; D perhaps matches TRBD2 (5 bases). Trimming shortened V by 6 bases and J by 9 bases, and 15 bases separated the two germline ends. The CDR3 contains 13 residues. Germline CDR1 SEHNR, CDR2 FQNEAQ (reference sequence). The CDR3 here is CASSEYLSGEQFF. CDR3 nucleotides: TGTGCCAGCAGTGAATATCTAAGCGGTGAGCAGTTCTTC.

This sequence joins TRBV6-5 and TRBJ1-2; weak D call: TRBD1 (5 bases). The CDR3 runs 12 residues. Germline V gene sequence: CDR1 MNHEY, CDR2 SVGAGI. The V and J ends lost 2 bases and 5 bases respectively, with 6 bases between them. CDR3 sequence (DNA): TGTGCCAGCAGTTACGACAGTTATGGCTACACCTTC. Residues: CASSYDSYGYTF.

This clonotype was picked up one time. This CDR3 is missing its conserved last phenylalanine or tryptophan, likely due to a read error. The V call is TRBV5-1, the J call TRBJ1-1, with D perhaps matching TRBD1 (6 bases). Trimming removed 2 bases from V and 8 bases from J, with 7 bases in between. The germline gives CDR1 SGHRS, CDR2 YFSETQ. CDR3 size: 11 residues. The CDR3 DNA follows: TGCGCCAGCAGCTTTGGACAGGAAGCTTTCCTT. It encodes CASSFGQEAFL.

The V and J genes are TRBV5-4 and TRBJ1-2; D is unclear. Germline loops: CDR1 SGHNT, CDR2 YYREEE (reference sequence). The CDR3 is made up of 13 amino acids. V was cut by 0 bases and J by 2 bases, with 5 bases left in between. The CDR3: CASSLGSNYGYTF. The CDR3 DNA reads as TGTGCCAGCAGCTTGGGCAGCAACTATGGCTACACCTTC.

In this sample, this clonotype turned up many times. The chain has TRBV19 and TRBJ1-1; D gene unclear. The germline V gene encodes CDR1 LNHDA and CDR2 SQIVND (reference sequence). CDR3 length: 14 amino acids. Between the trimmed V and J ends, which lost 1 base and 1 base, there was a span of 7 bases. CDR3 in amino acids: CASSIGYGNTEAFF. The DNA of the CDR3 is TGTGCCAGTAGTATAGGTTACGGGAACACTGAAGCTTTCTTT.

The rearrangement joins TRBV20-1 to TRBJ2-5, with D possibly being TRBD1 (6 bases). CDR1 and CDR2 (germline): DFQATT, SNEGSKA (reference sequence). This CDR3 is 13 amino acids long. Trimming shortened V by 4 bases and J by 2 bases, and 11 bases separated the two germline ends. This CDR3 reads CSAIRGSQETQYF. The CDR3 nucleotides are TGCAGTGCTATCAGGGGATCGCAAGAGACCCAGTACTTC.

This clonotype was seen repeatedly, ten times or more. CDR3 nucleotides: TGCGCCAGCAGCCAAGACGGGGGGGACAGATGGGCGAAGGTGCAGTACTTC. This encodes CASSQDGGDRWAKVQYF. The chain uses TRBV4-1 and TRBJ2-7; a possible D gene is TRBD2 (8 bases). Trimming cost V 0 bases and J 9 bases, with 24 bases left between them. The CDR3 totals 17 residues. Germline V gene data show CDR1 as MGHRA and CDR2 as YSYEKL.

Comments on this clonotype: A read error may produce the germline difference seen at one junction end. J is TRBJ1-5 and V is TRBV5-1, with a weak D call TRBD1 (5 bases). Germline CDR1 and CDR2: SGHRS and YFSETQ. The CDR3 totals 14 residues. As DNA, the CDR3 is TGCGCCAGCAGCGCAGGTGACAGCAATCGGCCCCAGCATTTT. Translated: CASSAGDSNRPQHF. Using reference TRBV5-1 and TRBJ1-5 for the parts outside the CDR3, the full variable domain is KAGVTQTPRYLIKTRGQQVTLSCSPISGHRSVSWYQQTPGQGLQFLFEYFSETQRNKGNFPGRFSGRQFSNSRSEMNVSTLELGDSALYLCASSAGDSNRPQHFGDGTRLSIL.

The chain combines TRBV15 with TRBJ1-5; D may be TRBD1 (5 bases). The ends were cut back, 9 bases at V and 7 bases at J, with 16 bases in the middle. Germline assignment: CDR1 LNHNV and CDR2 YYDKDF (reference sequence). This CDR3 contains 13 residues. The CDR3 protein is CATGGGVGQPQHF. CDR3 coding DNA: TGTGCCACGGGGGGGGGGGTAGGGCAGCCCCAGCATTTT.

The J gene is TRBJ1-2, the V gene TRBV15; D is possibly TRBD1 (6 bases). The CDR3 has 13 amino acids. CDR1 and CDR2 from the germline V gene are LNHNV and YYDKDF (reference sequence). The V and J ends lost 2 bases and 6 bases respectively, with 10 bases between them. The CDR3 reads CATSRRGADGYTF. The CDR3 bases are TGTGCCACCAGCAGAAGGGGGGCTGATGGCTACACCTTC.

This chain joins TRBV6-2 or TRBV6-3 and TRBJ1-3, with D possibly TRBD1 on 5 matching bases. Germline CDR1 reads MNHEY; CDR2 reads SVGEGT. Trimming took off 7 bases at V and 8 bases at J, with 12 bases between the two ends. The CDR3 contains 12 residues. This CDR3 is CASTPGRDTIYF. CDR3 DNA: TGTGCCAGCACCCCGGGGCGGGACACCATATATTTT.

The V call is TRBV11-2, the J call TRBJ1-3, with 7 bases that match TRBD1. Germline CDR1 is SGHAT and CDR2 is FQNNGV. V shed 1 base, J shed 0 bases, and the junction held 12 bases outside the gene matches. The CDR3 contains 19 residues. This CDR3 reads CASSLVDRPVRASGNTIYF. As DNA, the CDR3 is TGTGCCAGCAGCTTAGTGGACAGGCCGGTGCGCGCCTCTGGAAACACCATATATTTT.

The chain recombines TRBV7-9 with TRBJ1-2; a weak D match, TRBD1 (6 bases). CDR3 length equals 12 residues. V lost 4 bases to trimming and J lost 9 bases, with 12 bases between them. Germline-derived CDR1 and CDR2 are SEHNR and FQNEAQ (reference sequence). CDR3 nucleotide sequence: TGTGCCAGCAGCTCCGAGGGGGATCGCTACACCTTC. Protein product: CASSSEGDRYTF. Together with reference TRBV7-9 and TRBJ1-2, the CDR3 gives the full variable domain: DTGVSQNPRHKITKRGQNVTFRCDPISEHNRLYWYRQTLGQGPEFLTYFQNEAQLEKSRLLSDRFSAERPKGSFSTLEIQRTEQGDSAMYLCASSSEGDRYTFGSGTRLTVV.

With respect to this clonotype: It is likely a read error, because the conserved phenylalanine at the end of the CDR3 is missing. The limits of the CDR3 on the DNA are not certain, so only TCRdb's listed CDR3 is given. V usage is TRBV2 and J usage is TRBJ2-7; no check of the table's D call, TRBD2, against the DNA was made. The CDR3 contains 8 residues when both ends are counted. Per germline, CDR1 SNHLY and CDR2 FYNNEI. The CDR3 is CASVGLAG.

The table lists this clonotype with many counts. A clone one base away is much larger, so this may be a read error. The chain recombines TRBV5-6 with TRBJ1-2; a possible D gene is TRBD1 (5 bases). CDR1 and CDR2 from the germline V gene are SGHDT and YYEEEE. The length of the CDR3 is 15 residues. The CDR3 loop is CVSSLATGWDYGYTF. The CDR3 bases are TGTGTCAGCAGCTTGGCTACAGGTTGGGACTATGGCTACACCTTC.

This clonotype is termed medium-sized. V is TRBV20-1 and J is TRBJ1-2; TRBD1 agrees at 9 bases. Germline trimming cut 3 bases from V and 3 bases from J; bases unmatched to any gene: 8. The germline V gene encodes CDR1 DFQATT and CDR2 SNEGSKA (reference sequence). The CDR3 covers 15 residues. This CDR3 is CSASEQGAEYYGYTF. DNA for the CDR3: TGCAGTGCTAGTGAACAGGGGGCGGAATACTATGGCTACACCTTC.

This clonotype was counted at least ten times. The chain is built from TRBV5-1 and TRBJ2-1; 11 nucleotides align to TRBD2. V was pared by 4 bases and J by 6 bases, with 3 bases of the junction left unmatched. Germline V CDR1 and CDR2: SGHRS, YFSETQ. This CDR3 region has 14 residues. CDR3 DNA sequence: TGCGCCAGCAGCGGTAGCGGGGGGGGCAATGAGCAGTTCTTC. Translation: CASSGSGGGNEQFF.

This clonotype was seen at least ten times. The V and J genes are TRBV7-2 and TRBJ2-7; D unclear. This CDR3 comprises 13 residues. Germline V gene data show CDR1 as SGHTA and CDR2 as FQGNSA. With 1 base removed from V and 2 bases from J, the gap between germline ends came to 6 bases. DNA of the CDR3: TGTGCCAGCAGCTTAGGGTACACCTACGAGCAGTACTTC. Its protein product is CASSLGYTYEQYF.

In this sample, this clonotype turned up a few times. The rearrangement joins TRBV12-3 or TRBV12-4 to TRBJ1-5; no reliable D call. Trimming left V 3 bases short and J 7 bases short, with 10 bases between. The CDR3 totals 13 residues. CDR3 DNA sequence: TGTGCCAGCAGTTTCGGGGAGGAACAGCCCCAGCATTTT. Its translation is CASSFGEEQPQHF.

J is TRBJ2-3 and V is TRBV7-9; D tentatively fits TRBD1 or TRBD2 (5 bases each). CDR3 length: 14 amino acids. Trimming removed 0 bases from V and 9 bases from J, with 13 bases in between. Per the germline V gene, CDR1 is SEHNR and CDR2 is FQNEAQ (reference sequence). In DNA form, the CDR3 reads TGTGCCAGCAGCTTAGCGCAAAGGGGAGAGACGCAGTATTTT. Protein: CASSLAQRGETQYF.

This clonotype was observed many times. V gene TRBV6-1 combines with J gene TRBJ2-3; TRBD2 might be the D (5 bases). Germline V gives CDR1 MNHNS, CDR2 SASEGT. With 0 bases removed from V and 0 bases from J, the gap between germline ends came to 7 bases. This CDR3 is 15 amino acids long. The CDR3 region has the DNA TGTGCCAGCAGTGAAGCTAGCGAGAGCACAGATACGCAGTATTTT. Amino acid sequence: CASSEASESTDTQYF.

V is TRBV7-3 and J is TRBJ1-2; 9 bases are shared with TRBD1. Germline V gene sequence: CDR1 SGHTA, CDR2 FQGTGA. This CDR3 is built from 14 residues. V dropped 5 bases and J dropped 11; count of bases not matched to a gene: 12. The CDR3 DNA follows: TGTGCCAGCAGCGCAGCCGGGACAGGGATCTCATACACCTTC. It is translated as CASSAAGTGISYTF. The full variable domain, its missing parts supplied by reference TRBV7-3 and TRBJ1-2, is GAGVSQTPSNKVTEKGKYVELRCDPISGHTALYWYRQSLGQGPEFLIYFQGTGAADDSGLPNDRFFAVRPEGSVSTLKIQRTERGDSAVYLCASSAAGTGISYTFGSGTRLTVV.

By its share, this clonotype is medium-sized. V and J are TRBV7-6 and TRBJ2-1; D is perhaps TRBD2 (6 bases). V was cut by 5 bases and J by 4 bases, with 9 bases left in between. The CDR3 runs 13 residues. Germline loops: CDR1 SGHVS, CDR2 FNYEAQ. CDR3 sequence (DNA): TGTGCCAGCAGCCGGAGGGGATACAATGAGCAGTTCTTC. Amino acid sequence: CASSRRGYNEQFF.

This clonotype has just a few counts. The rearrangement links TRBV27 to TRBJ1-1, with D perhaps TRBD1 (5 bases). The germline V gene has CDR1 MNHEY and CDR2 SMNVEV (reference sequence). The CDR3 loop spans 15 amino acids. The V end was cut by 5 bases, the J end by 4 bases, with 17 bases between. DNA of the CDR3: TGTGCCAGCAGTGTTAGAGGGGTTTCTGGCACTGAAGCTTTCTTT. It encodes CASSVRGVSGTEAFF.

This clonotype was seen at least ten times. As DNA, the CDR3 is TGTGCCAGCAGCTTATACCAACTTATAACTGAAGCTTTCTTT. Its translation: CASSLYQLITEAFF. The rearrangement joins TRBV7-9 to TRBJ1-1; D call uncertain. Germline values: CDR1 SEHNR, CDR2 FQNEAQ (reference sequence). This CDR3 comprises 14 residues. V was trimmed by 2 bases and J by 5 bases, leaving 12 bases between them. The whole variable domain, remainder taken from reference TRBV7-9 and TRBJ1-1, is DTGVSQNPRHKITKRGQNVTFRCDPISEHNRLYWYRQTLGQGPEFLTYFQNEAQLEKSRLLSDRFSAERPKGSFSTLEIQRTEQGDSAMYLCASSLYQLITEAFFGQGTRLTVV.

This clonotype was detected only once. The junction differs from germline at one of its ends, possibly a read error. This sequence joins TRBV5-1 and TRBJ1-1; 9 positions match TRBD1. This CDR3 spans 16 amino acids. The germline V gene has CDR1 SGHRS and CDR2 YFSETQ. CDR3 region: CASSVAQTGGDTEAFF. CDR3 in DNA: TGCGCCAGCAGCGTGGCTCAAACAGGGGGCGACACTGAGGCTTTCTTT.

V usage is TRBV5-4 and J usage is TRBJ2-6; the D gene is possibly TRBD1 (6 bases). Trimming took 0 bases from V and 0 from J, leaving 22 bases between them. This CDR3 region has 21 residues. Germline V lookup: CDR1 SGHNT, CDR2 YYREEE (reference sequence). CDR3 loop: CASSLGVLTGSSYSGANVLTF. The CDR3, as DNA: TGTGCCAGCAGCTTGGGCGTTTTGACAGGTTCTTCCTACTCTGGGGCCAACGTCCTGACTTTC.

CDR3 residues: CSASKSGTGVGQQYF. DNA of the CDR3: TGCAGTGCTAGCAAGTCCGGGACAGGGGTAGGACAGCAGTACTTC. V usage is TRBV20-1 and J usage is TRBJ2-7; 10 bases align to TRBD1. Germline trimming cut 3 bases from V and 8 bases from J; bases unmatched to any gene: 13. Per the germline V gene, CDR1 is DFQATT and CDR2 is SNEGSKA (reference sequence). The CDR3 runs to 15 residues.

The J gene is TRBJ1-2, the V gene TRBV10-3; D possibly corresponds to TRBD1 (5 bases). The CDR3 runs 15 residues. Trimming shortened V by 6 bases and J by 3 bases, and 17 bases separated the two germline ends. CDR1 ENHRY and CDR2 SYGVKD come from the germline V gene. For the CDR3, the DNA is TGTGCCATCAGAGGATCAGGGTGCTTGTACTATGGCTACACCTTC. This translates into CAIRGSGCLYYGYTF.

This clonotype was detected many times. V gene TRBV7-9 combines with J gene TRBJ2-1, with 9 bases that match TRBD2. The CDR3 runs 17 residues. V trimming: 2 bases; J trimming: 7 bases; junction bases outside the gene matches: 12. Germline CDR1 and CDR2: SEHNR and FQNEAQ (reference sequence). The CDR3 DNA follows: TGTGCCAGCAGCTTAATTTTAGTCCTAGCGGGAACGAATGAGCAGTTCTTC. Translation gives CASSLILVLAGTNEQFF.